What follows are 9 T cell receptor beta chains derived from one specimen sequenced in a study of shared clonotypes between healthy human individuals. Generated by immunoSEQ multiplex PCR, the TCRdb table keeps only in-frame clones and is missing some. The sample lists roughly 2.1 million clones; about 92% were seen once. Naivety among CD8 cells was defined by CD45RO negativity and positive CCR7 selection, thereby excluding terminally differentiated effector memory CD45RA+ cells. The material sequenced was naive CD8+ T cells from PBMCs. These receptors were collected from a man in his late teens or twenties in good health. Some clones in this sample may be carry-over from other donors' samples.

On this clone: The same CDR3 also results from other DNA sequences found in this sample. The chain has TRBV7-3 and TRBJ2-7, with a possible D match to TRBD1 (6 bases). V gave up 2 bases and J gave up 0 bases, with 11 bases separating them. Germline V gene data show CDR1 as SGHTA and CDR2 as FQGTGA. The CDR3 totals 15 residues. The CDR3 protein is CASSLYGGPSYEQYF. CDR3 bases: TGTGCCAGCAGCTTATATGGGGGCCCCTCCTACGAGCAGTACTTC.

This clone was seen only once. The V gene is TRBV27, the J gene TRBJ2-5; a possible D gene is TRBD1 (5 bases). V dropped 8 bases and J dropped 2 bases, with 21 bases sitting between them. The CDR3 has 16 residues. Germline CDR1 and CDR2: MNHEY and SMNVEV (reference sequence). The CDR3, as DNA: TGTGCCAGCGGTTCGGTAGGGGCAGCGCTTCAAGAGACCCAGTACTTC. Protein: CASGSVGAALQETQYF.

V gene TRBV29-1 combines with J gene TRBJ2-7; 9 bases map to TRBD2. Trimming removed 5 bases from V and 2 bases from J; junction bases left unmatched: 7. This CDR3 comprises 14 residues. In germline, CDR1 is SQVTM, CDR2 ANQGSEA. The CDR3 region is CSVLGGGRAYEQYF. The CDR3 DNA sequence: TGCAGCGTTCTAGGAGGCGGGAGGGCCTACGAGCAGTACTTC.

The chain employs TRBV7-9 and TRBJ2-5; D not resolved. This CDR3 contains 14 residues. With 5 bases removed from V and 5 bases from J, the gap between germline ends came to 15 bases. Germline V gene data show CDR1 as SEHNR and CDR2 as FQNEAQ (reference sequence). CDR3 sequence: CASSLRTVGETQYF. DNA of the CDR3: TGTGCCAGCAGCCTGAGGACGGTGGGGGAGACCCAGTACTTC.

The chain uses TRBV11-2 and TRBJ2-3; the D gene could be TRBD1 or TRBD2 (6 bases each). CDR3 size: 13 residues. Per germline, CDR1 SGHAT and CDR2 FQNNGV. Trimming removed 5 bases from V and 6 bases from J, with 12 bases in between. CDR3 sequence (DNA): TGTGCCAGCAGCCCCTGGGGGGCGGATACGCAGTATTTT. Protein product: CASSPWGADTQYF. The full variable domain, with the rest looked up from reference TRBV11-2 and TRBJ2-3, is EAGVAQSPRYKIIEKRQSVAFWCNPISGHATLYWYQQILGQGPKLLIQFQNNGVVDDSQLPKDRFSAERLKGVDSTLKIQPAKLEDSAVYLCASSPWGADTQYFGPGTRLTVL.

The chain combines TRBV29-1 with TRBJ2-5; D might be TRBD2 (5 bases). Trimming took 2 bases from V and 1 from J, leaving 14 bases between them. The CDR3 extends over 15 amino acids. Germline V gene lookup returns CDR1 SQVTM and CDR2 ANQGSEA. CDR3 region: CSVEPSDAGQETQYF. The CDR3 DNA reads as TGCAGCGTTGAACCTTCGGATGCGGGCCAAGAGACCCAGTACTTC.

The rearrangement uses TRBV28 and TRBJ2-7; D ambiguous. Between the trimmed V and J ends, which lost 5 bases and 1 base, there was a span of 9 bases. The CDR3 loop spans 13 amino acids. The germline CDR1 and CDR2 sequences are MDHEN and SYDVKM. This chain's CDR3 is CASSGPRSYEQYF. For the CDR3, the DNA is TGTGCCAGCAGTGGCCCTAGATCCTACGAGCAGTACTTC.

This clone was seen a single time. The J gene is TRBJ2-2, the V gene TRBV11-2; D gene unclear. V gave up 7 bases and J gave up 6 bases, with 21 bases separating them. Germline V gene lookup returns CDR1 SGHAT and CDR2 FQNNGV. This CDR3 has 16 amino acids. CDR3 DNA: TGTGCCAGCATCCCCATTCCCACGCAAAACGCCGGGGAGCTGTTTTTT. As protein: CASIPIPTQNAGELFF.

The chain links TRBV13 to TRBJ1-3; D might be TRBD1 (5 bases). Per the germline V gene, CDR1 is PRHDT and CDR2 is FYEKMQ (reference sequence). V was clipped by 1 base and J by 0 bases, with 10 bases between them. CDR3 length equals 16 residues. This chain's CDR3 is CASSLEGDSSGNTIYF. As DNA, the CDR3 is TGTGCCAGCAGCTTAGAAGGAGACAGCTCTGGAAACACCATATATTTT.